The table lists the clone carrying this T cell receptor beta chain with many counts. At one of its ends the junction is not consistent with the germline gene, which may arise from a read error. This sample is part of a study of early T cells in non-severe SARS-CoV-2 infection. TCRdb fed the 5' RACE reads into MiXCR, producing one record per CDR3 protein. The repertoire consists of about 67,000 distinct CDR3 sequences, with roughly 12% occurring once and the leading ten covering less than 5%. Germline V lookup: CDR1 SQVTM, CDR2 ANQGSEA. The CDR3 loop spans 15 amino acids. This receptor was identified in an adult who was a healthcare worker with PCR-confirmed SARS-CoV-2 infection or an uninfected control (not recorded which). The rearrangement joins TRBV29-1 to TRBJ2-1; 11 positions agree with TRBD1. Source material: whole blood. The DNA of the CDR3 is TGCAGCGTTCCCTCTGGACAGGGGGCCTATAATGAGCAGTTCTTC. Its translation: CSVPSGQGAYNEQFF.